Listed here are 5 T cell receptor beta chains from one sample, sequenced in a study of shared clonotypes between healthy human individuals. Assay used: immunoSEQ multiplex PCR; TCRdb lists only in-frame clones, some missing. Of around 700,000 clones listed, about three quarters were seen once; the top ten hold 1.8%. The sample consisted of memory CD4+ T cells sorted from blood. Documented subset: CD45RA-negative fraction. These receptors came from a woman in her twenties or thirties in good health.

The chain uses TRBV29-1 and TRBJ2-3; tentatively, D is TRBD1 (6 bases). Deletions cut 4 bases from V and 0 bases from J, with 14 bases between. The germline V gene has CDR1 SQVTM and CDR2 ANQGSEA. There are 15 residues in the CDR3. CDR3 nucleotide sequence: TGCAGCGTTGTAGGGGGACCGCTAAGCACAGATACGCAGTATTTT. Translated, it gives CSVVGGPLSTDTQYF.

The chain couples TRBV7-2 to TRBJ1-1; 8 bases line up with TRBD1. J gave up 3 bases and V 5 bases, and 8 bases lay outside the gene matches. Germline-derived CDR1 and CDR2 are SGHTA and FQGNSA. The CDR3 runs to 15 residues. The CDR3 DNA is TGTGCCAGCAGCCATGTAGGGGGACAGGACACTGAAGCTTTCTTT. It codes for CASSHVGGQDTEAFF.

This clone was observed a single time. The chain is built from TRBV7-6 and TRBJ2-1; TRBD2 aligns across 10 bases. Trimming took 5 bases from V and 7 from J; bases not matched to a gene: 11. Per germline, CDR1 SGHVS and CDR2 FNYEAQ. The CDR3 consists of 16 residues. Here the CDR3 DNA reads TGTGCCAGCAGCCGACAAATAGCGGGAGGTGGGAATGAGCAGTTCTTC. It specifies CASSRQIAGGGNEQFF.

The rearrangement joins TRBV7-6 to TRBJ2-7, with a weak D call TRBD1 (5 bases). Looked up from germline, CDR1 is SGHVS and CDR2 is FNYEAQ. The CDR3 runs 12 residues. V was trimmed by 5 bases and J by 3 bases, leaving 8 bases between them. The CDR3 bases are TGTGCCAGCAGCACAGGAAGCTACGAGCAGTACTTC. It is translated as CASSTGSYEQYF.

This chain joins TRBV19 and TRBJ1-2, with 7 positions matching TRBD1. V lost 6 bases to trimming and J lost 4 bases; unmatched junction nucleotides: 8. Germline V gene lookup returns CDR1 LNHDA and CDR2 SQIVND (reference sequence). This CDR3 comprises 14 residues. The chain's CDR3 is CASRLRQGIYGYTF. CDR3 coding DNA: TGTGCCAGTAGACTCCGACAGGGAATCTATGGCTACACCTTC.